This T cell receptor beta chain is from a study of cytomegalovirus exposure and HLA in healthy donors. The CDR3 contains 17 residues. The trim removed 6 bases at V and 3 bases at J, leaving 9 bases unmatched. Looked up from germline, CDR1 is MNHEY and CDR2 is SMNVEV (reference sequence). In the PCR, 60 Vbeta and 13 Jbeta primers were used. The data were produced by immunoSEQ multiplex PCR, yet TCRdb's version contains in-frame clones alone and is incomplete. The sample lists about 160,000 clones, about 72% occurring once. This sequence originates from a man aged 55 to 69 in good health and CMV-seronegative. Sequenced sample: PBMCs. The gene calls are TRBV27 and TRBJ1-6, with 9 bases that match TRBD1. Written as DNA, the CDR3 is TGTGCCAGCAGGGGGGGGGACAGGGCTCACTATAATTCACCCCTCCACTTT. Translating it yields CASRGGDRAHYNSPLHF.